There are a few counts of the clone carrying this TCR beta chain. Its cognate antigen is unknown. Germline-derived CDR1 and CDR2 are SGHNT and YENEEA. The V gene end was trimmed by 3 bases and the J gene end by 4 bases; junction bases not matched to a gene: 7. The CDR3 covers 15 residues. These data come from a study of metastatic and nonmetastatic thyroid tumors. Whole-study findings and limits: A significant increase in TCR beta diversity was reportedly seen in malignant thyroid tumors relative to benign nodules, in blood and tumor.

In the original workflow: It was from CDR3 differences across clinicopathological groups that a distant-metastasis classifier for papillary thyroid cancer was built. TCRdb re-called clones from the PCR reads using MiXCR. V and J calls and clone size were set by TCRdb, not the authors. The sample includes more than 20,000 clones, approximately 13% of them seen just once. No treatment had been given to any patient before thyroid surgery. The source is a female donor with papillary thyroid cancer or a benign thyroid nodule (not recorded which). Some clones in this sample may be carry-over from other donors' samples. Sequencing input: blood. This chain connects TRBV11-3 to TRBJ2-7; 9 positions agree with TRBD2. The CDR3 coding sequence is TGTGCCAGCAGCTTTTCGAGACTAGCGGTATACGAGCAGTACTTC. Protein sequence: CASSFSRLAVYEQYF.